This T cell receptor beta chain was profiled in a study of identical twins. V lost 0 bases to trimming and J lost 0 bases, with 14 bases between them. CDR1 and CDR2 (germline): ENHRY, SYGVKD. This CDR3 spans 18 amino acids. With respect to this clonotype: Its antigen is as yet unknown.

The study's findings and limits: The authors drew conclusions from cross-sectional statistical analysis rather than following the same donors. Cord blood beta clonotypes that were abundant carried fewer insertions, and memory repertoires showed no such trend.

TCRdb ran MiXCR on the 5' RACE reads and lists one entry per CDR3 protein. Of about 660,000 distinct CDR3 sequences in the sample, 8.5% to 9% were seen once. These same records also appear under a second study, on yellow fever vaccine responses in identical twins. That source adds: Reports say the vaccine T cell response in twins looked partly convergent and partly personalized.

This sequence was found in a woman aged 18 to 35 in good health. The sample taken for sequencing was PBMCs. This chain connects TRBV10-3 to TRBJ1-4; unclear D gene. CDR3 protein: CAISESSGSRATNEKLFF. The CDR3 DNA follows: TGTGCCATCAGTGAGTCGTCCGGGTCTCGTGCAACTAATGAAAAACTGTTTTTT.